The 25 T cell receptor beta chains below come from one sample, sequenced in a study of Graves' ophthalmopathy and Graves' hyperthyroidism. CDR3 regions of TCR beta were amplified from RNA transcripts. Investigators did first-round RT-PCR with HTBI primers, then second-round multiplex PCR. Each CDR3 protein is one row after TCRdb ran MiXCR on the multiplex PCR reads. The sample has 1 million to 1.3 million distinct CDR3 sequences; 35% to 40% are singletons. The sample was peripheral blood or thyroid tissue (not recorded which). The receptors were sampled from an adult man with Graves' hyperthyroidism.

The gene calls are TRBV7-3 and TRBJ2-5; possible D gene TRBD2, 6 bases. CDR1 and CDR2 from the germline V gene are SGHTA and FQGTGA. The CDR3 extends over 20 amino acids. The V and J ends lost 5 bases and 1 base respectively, with 29 bases between them. CDR3: CASSRQYAGASGRSQETQYF. DNA for the CDR3: TGTGCCAGCAGCCGCCAATACGCCGGAGCGAGCGGGCGATCCCAAGAGACCCAGTACTTC.

The chain is built from TRBV10-3 and TRBJ1-2, with no clear D. Looked up from germline, CDR1 is ENHRY and CDR2 is SYGVKD. The CDR3 covers 14 residues. Trimming shortened V by 6 bases and J by 4 bases, and 15 bases separated the two germline ends. In DNA form, the CDR3 reads TGTGCCATCAGCGAAGTCGGGCTTGGCTATGGCTACACCTTC. Protein product: CAISEVGLGYGYTF.

The chain carries TRBV7-2 and TRBJ1-1; possible D gene TRBD1, 5 bases. The CDR3 totals 14 residues. Looked up from germline, CDR1 is SGHTA and CDR2 is FQGNSA. V was pared by 5 bases and J by 3 bases, with 13 bases between. CDR3 protein: CASSPRRGDTEAFF. In DNA, the CDR3 is TGTGCCAGCAGCCCGAGGAGGGGTGACACTGAAGCTTTCTTT. Together with reference TRBV7-2 and TRBJ1-1, the CDR3 gives the full variable domain: GAGVSQSPSNKVTEKGKDVELRCDPISGHTALYWYRQSLGQGLEFLIYFQGNSAPDKSGLPSDRFSAERTGGSVSTLTIQRTQQEDSAVYLCASSPRRGDTEAFFGQGTRLTVV.

For the CDR3, the DNA is TGTGCCAGCAGCCCTAAGGTCGAGCAGTACTTC. Translation: CASSPKVEQYF. V is TRBV7-9 and J is TRBJ2-7, with D unclear. Germline assignment: CDR1 SEHNR and CDR2 FQNEAQ (reference sequence). V was shortened by 5 bases and J by 6 bases, with 8 bases between the two germline ends. The CDR3 runs 11 residues.

In its sample, this clonotype was seen many times. CDR3 sequence (DNA): TGTGCCACCAGCGGAGGGAGGTTCACTGAAGCTTTCTTT. Protein product: CATSGGRFTEAFF. V usage is TRBV15 and J usage is TRBJ1-1; D is unresolved. V was pared by 5 bases and J by 4 bases, with 11 bases between. The CDR3 contains 13 residues. Per the germline V gene, CDR1 is LNHNV and CDR2 is YYDKDF (reference sequence).

The sample holds many counts of this clonotype. V usage is TRBV7-9 and J usage is TRBJ2-7; 8 nucleotides agree with TRBD2. With V trimmed by 3 bases and J by 9 bases, 16 bases remained unmatched. The CDR3 is 16 residues long. Germline V gene data show CDR1 as SEHNR and CDR2 as FQNEAQ (reference sequence). The CDR3 sequence: CASSLGRERETSRQYF. The CDR3 DNA sequence: TGTGCCAGCAGCTTGGGTCGGGAGCGGGAGACCAGTCGGCAGTACTTC.

As concerns this clonotype: A junction boundary mismatches the germline segment, possibly from a read error. The J gene is TRBJ2-7, the V gene TRBV7-3, with 9 positions matching TRBD1. The CDR3 sequence is 14 residues long. Germline assignment: CDR1 SGHTA and CDR2 FQGTGA. CDR3 sequence reads: CASSLGQGNREQCF. The CDR3 DNA is TGTGCCAGCAGCTTAGGACAGGGGAACCGCGAGCAGTGCTTC.

This chain joins TRBV28 and TRBJ2-7; 7 bases map to TRBD1. CDR1 and CDR2 (germline): MDHEN, SYDVKM. The CDR3 covers 13 residues. V dropped 5 bases and J dropped 3; count of bases not matched to a gene: 4. CDR3 region: CASSTQGNYEQYF. The DNA of the CDR3 is TGTGCCAGCAGTACACAGGGGAACTACGAGCAGTACTTC. The full variable domain, in which reference TRBV28 and TRBJ2-7 provide the parts outside the CDR3, is DVKVTQSSRYLVKRTGEKVFLECVQDMDHENMFWYRQDPGLGLRLIYFSYDVKMKEKGDIPEGYSVSREKKERFSLILESASTNQTSMYLCASSTQGNYEQYFGPGTRLTVT.

This clonotype was picked up many times. The chain uses TRBV15 and TRBJ1-2; TRBD1 aligns across 8 bases. Germline V gene data show CDR1 as LNHNV and CDR2 as YYDKDF (reference sequence). Germline trimming cut 0 bases from V and 3 bases from J; bases unmatched to any gene: 9. This CDR3 spans 17 amino acids. This CDR3 reads CATSRDTRGRMDYGYTF. CDR3 DNA: TGTGCCACCAGCAGAGACACCAGGGGGCGAATGGACTATGGCTACACCTTC.

The table lists this clonotype with many counts. This sequence joins TRBV20-1 and TRBJ2-5; no definite D call. The ends were cut back, 6 bases at V and 5 bases at J, with 16 bases in the middle. The CDR3 consists of 13 residues. Germline V gene lookup returns CDR1 DFQATT and CDR2 SNEGSKA (reference sequence). CDR3 region: CSADLKSTETQYF. Here the CDR3 DNA reads TGCAGTGCCGACCTAAAGTCTACGGAGACCCAGTACTTC.

This clonotype was observed many times. This chain connects TRBV11-2 to TRBJ1-1; unclear D gene. The V end lost 5 bases, the J end lost 8 bases, and 15 bases lay between the germline ends. Germline V lookup: CDR1 SGHAT, CDR2 FQNNGV. The CDR3 length is 13 residues. The CDR3 DNA follows: TGTGCCAGCAGCCAAACCCGGGCCGCGGAAGCTTTCTTT. It codes for CASSQTRAAEAFF.

J is TRBJ2-6 and V is TRBV25-1; 7 bases agree with TRBD1. CDR1 MGHDK and CDR2 SYGVNS come from the germline V gene. V dropped 8 bases and J dropped 5; count of bases not matched to a gene: 18. CDR3 length equals 18 residues. The CDR3 DNA sequence: TGTGCCAGCTACGAGAGGGACAGTCTTCTGGGGAGGGCCAACGTCCTGACTTTC. Encoded protein: CASYERDSLLGRANVLTF. Together with reference TRBV25-1 and TRBJ2-6, the CDR3 gives the full variable domain: EADIYQTPRYLVIGTGKKITLECSQTMGHDKMYWYQQDPGMELHLIHYSYGVNSTEKGDLSSESTVSRIRTEHFPLTLESARPSHTSQYLCASYERDSLLGRANVLTFGAGSRLTVL.

The J gene is TRBJ1-5, the V gene TRBV19; TRBD1 might be the D (6 bases). The CDR3 contains 15 residues. Trimming removed 5 bases from V and 4 bases from J, with 15 bases in between. From germline, CDR1 is LNHDA and CDR2 SQIVND (reference sequence). The CDR3 here is CASSHTGFGNQPQHF. For the CDR3, the DNA is TGTGCCAGTAGTCATACAGGGTTTGGGAATCAGCCCCAGCATTTT.

The chain joins TRBV12-3 or TRBV12-4 to TRBJ2-5; TRBD2 matches at 13 bases. There are 18 residues in the CDR3. V lost 3 bases to trimming and J lost 2 bases; unmatched junction nucleotides: 9. The CDR3 here is CASSLSGLAGSPQETQYF. DNA of the CDR3: TGTGCCAGCAGTTTGTCGGGACTAGCGGGAAGCCCTCAAGAGACCCAGTACTTC.

V and J are TRBV10-3 and TRBJ1-2, with D perhaps matching TRBD1 (6 bases). Per the germline V gene, CDR1 is ENHRY and CDR2 is SYGVKD. The CDR3 is 12 residues long. V lost 10 bases and J 4 bases, leaving 13 bases between the germline ends. CDR3 residues: CANYGGAYGYTF. The CDR3, as DNA: TGTGCCAACTACGGGGGGGCCTATGGCTACACCTTC.

This chain uses TRBV10-3 with TRBJ1-2; the D is unclear. The germline V gene has CDR1 ENHRY and CDR2 SYGVKD. CDR3 size: 13 residues. Trimming stripped 3 bases from V and 7 bases from J, with 12 bases between. This CDR3 is CAISDSGSVGYTF. CDR3 bases: TGTGCCATCAGTGACAGCGGGTCGGTTGGCTACACCTTC.

This chain joins TRBV10-3 and TRBJ2-7; 8 nucleotides match TRBD2. Germline V gives CDR1 ENHRY, CDR2 SYGVKD. V was pared by 3 bases and J by 3 bases, with 4 bases of the junction left unmatched. This CDR3 region has 14 residues. This CDR3 reads CAISDQTSGYEQYF. Written as DNA, the CDR3 is TGTGCCATCAGTGACCAAACTAGCGGCTACGAGCAGTACTTC.

The chain joins TRBV9 to TRBJ2-2, with 9 bases identical to TRBD1. The length of the CDR3 is 16 residues. J lost 3 bases, V lost 2 bases, and 5 bases had no gene match. Germline V CDR1 and CDR2: SGDLS, YYNGEE. CDR3 sequence (DNA): TGTGCCAGCAGCGTTGTCTGGACAGGGGACACCGGGGAGCTGTTTTTT. Translation: CASSVVWTGDTGELFF.

The CDR3 loop reads CASSSAGIEAFF. The CDR3 coding sequence is TGTGCCAGCAGCTCCGCTGGGATTGAAGCTTTCTTT. The chain has TRBV7-2 and TRBJ1-1; D gene unclear. V was pared by 4 bases and J by 7 bases, with 10 bases between. The germline gives CDR1 SGHTA, CDR2 FQGNSA. The CDR3 is 12 amino acids.

This clonotype was counted between two and nine times. This rearrangement joins TRBV6-5 to TRBJ1-1, with D tentatively TRBD1 (6 bases). The CDR3 runs to 12 residues. Trimming removed 6 bases at V and 4 bases at J, with 9 bases between. Germline-derived CDR1 and CDR2 are MNHEY and SVGAGI. The CDR3 DNA sequence: TGTGCCAGCAGCTCGGACAGCACTGAAGCTTTCTTT. Encoded protein: CASSSDSTEAFF.

This clonotype was observed many times. This sequence joins TRBV29-1 and TRBJ1-1; D call uncertain. Deletions cut 4 bases from V and 0 bases from J, with 9 bases between. The CDR3 is 13 amino acids. Germline loops: CDR1 SQVTM, CDR2 ANQGSEA. For the CDR3, the DNA is TGCAGCGTTGTCCCGGGGATGAACACTGAAGCTTTCTTT. Translation: CSVVPGMNTEAFF.

The rearrangement links TRBV6-2 or TRBV6-3 to TRBJ2-7, with 9 bases matching TRBD2. The germline CDR1 and CDR2 sequences are MNHEY and SVGEGT. J gave up 5 bases and V 1 base, and 6 bases lay outside the gene matches. This CDR3 contains 15 residues. CDR3 loop: CASSYFSGGHDEQYF. The DNA for the CDR3 is TGTGCCAGCAGTTACTTTAGCGGGGGACATGACGAGCAGTACTTC.

In its sample, this clonotype was seen a few times. The rearrangement uses TRBV6-5 and TRBJ1-1; a possible D gene is TRBD1 (5 bases). Trimming pared 4 bases from V and 4 bases from J, leaving 13 bases between. CDR3 size: 14 residues. Germline loops: CDR1 MNHEY, CDR2 SVGAGI. The CDR3 nucleotides read TGTGCCAGCAGTTCACCAGGGCCAGGCACTGAAGCTTTCTTT. Amino acids: CASSSPGPGTEAFF.

This clonotype has more than one count but fewer than ten. The chain joins TRBV12-3 or TRBV12-4 to TRBJ2-5; 8 bases agree with TRBD2. The CDR3 is 15 amino acids. V was pared by 2 bases and J by 5 bases, with 7 bases of the junction left unmatched. CDR3: CASSLWAGGGETQYF. The CDR3 nucleotides read TGTGCCAGCAGTTTATGGGCGGGAGGTGGGGAGACCCAGTACTTC.

Of note for this clonotype: This is likely a read error, given that the CDR3 carries no conserved phenylalanine or tryptophan at its end. The limits of the CDR3 on the DNA are not certain, so only TCRdb's listed CDR3 is given. The CDR3 sequence is CSVENRDS. The genes are TRBV29-1 and TRBJ2-5; the DNA was not compared with TRBD1, the D call given in the table. Germline V gene data show CDR1 as SQVTM and CDR2 as ANQGSEA. The CDR3 comprises 8 residues, both ends counted.